These 4 T cell receptor beta chains originate from one sample sequenced in a study of shared clonotypes between healthy human individuals. The repertoire was sequenced with immunoSEQ multiplex PCR; TCRdb's copy has only in-frame clones and lacks some. Of about a million clones in the sample, around 80% were seen once. Sequences were obtained from memory CD4+ T cells sorted from blood. Subset: CD45RA-negative fraction. The receptors come from a man between 18 and 35 years old in good health.

The chain links TRBV19 to TRBJ2-1; D perhaps matches TRBD1 (6 bases). Looked up from germline, CDR1 is LNHDA and CDR2 is SQIVND (reference sequence). V lost 10 bases to trimming and J lost 3 bases, with 19 bases between them. The CDR3 is 15 residues long. The chain's CDR3 is CATAIGQRNYNEQFF. In nucleotides, the CDR3 is TGTGCCACCGCCATCGGACAGAGAAACTACAATGAGCAGTTCTTC. The variable domain in full, completed from reference TRBV19 and TRBJ2-1, reads DGGITQSPKYLFRKEGQNVTLSCEQNLNHDAMYWYRQDPGQGLRLIYYSQIVNDFQKGDIAEGYSVSREKKESFPLTVTSAQKNPTAFYLCATAIGQRNYNEQFFGPGTRLTVL.

This chain links TRBV19 with TRBJ2-6; 9 nucleotides agree with TRBD1. The germline CDR1 and CDR2 sequences are LNHDA and SQIVND (reference sequence). V trimming: 4 bases; J trimming: 1 base; junction bases outside the gene matches: 5. This CDR3 is 17 amino acids long. The CDR3 DNA reads TGTGCCAGTAGTACCGGGACAGGGATATCTGGGGCCAACGTCCTGACTTTC. Its protein product is CASSTGTGISGANVLTF.

This clone was detected only once. The CDR3 DNA follows: TGTGCCAGCAGCCCTGAGGCCGGGGAGCTGTTTTTT. Amino acid sequence: CASSPEAGELFF. The V gene is TRBV7-6, the J gene TRBJ2-2; D is undetermined. From germline, CDR1 is SGHVS and CDR2 FNYEAQ. V was pared by 5 bases and J by 6 bases, with 7 bases between. This CDR3 is built from 12 residues.

This clone was seen a handful of times. This chain connects TRBV6-4 to TRBJ2-1; TRBD2 matches at 7 bases. V was clipped by 5 bases and J by 5 bases; unmatched bases: 6. This CDR3 spans 14 amino acids. Germline V gene lookup returns CDR1 MRHNA and CDR2 SNTAGT. The DNA of the CDR3 is TGTGCCAGCAGTATTTCGGGAGGACACAATGAGCAGTTCTTC. Translation: CASSISGGHNEQFF.